Below are 3 T cell receptor beta chains sequenced from a single sample in a study of T cells in tuberculosis. Sequencing was performed with immunoSEQ multiplex PCR; in TCRdb, only in-frame clones are kept and a portion is missing. The table has 25,000 to 35,000 clones, roughly 94% seen once. The sample comprised PBMCs. The source is a donor aged 10 to 29 with latent tuberculosis or without tuberculosis infection.

The chain recombines TRBV27 with TRBJ1-1; perhaps TRBD1 as D (5 bases). The CDR3 consists of 14 residues. Between the trimmed V and J ends, which lost 5 bases and 3 bases, there was a span of 13 bases. Looked up from germline, CDR1 is MNHEY and CDR2 is SMNVEV (reference sequence). The CDR3 nucleotides read TGTGCCAGCAGTCCCGCAGGGTCCCACACTGAAGCTTTCTTT. Protein sequence: CASSPAGSHTEAFF.

The rearrangement links TRBV23-1 to TRBJ1-5; maybe TRBD1 (6 bases). TRBV23-1 counts as an open reading frame of uncertain function. The V and J ends lost 5 bases and 0 bases respectively, with 14 bases between them. CDR3 length: 16 amino acids. The CDR3 protein is CASSFMAGDSNQPQHF. In nucleotides, the CDR3 is TGCGCCAGCAGTTTTATGGCAGGGGATAGCAATCAGCCCCAGCATTTT.

For the CDR3, the DNA is TGTGCCAGTAGGAAGGACAGGGCGGGCACTGAAGCTTTCTTT. As protein: CASRKDRAGTEAFF. The V gene is TRBV19, the J gene TRBJ1-1; 8 nucleotides agree with TRBD1. The J segment lost 4 bases and the V segment lost 6 bases, leaving 7 bases of the junction unmatched. The length of the CDR3 is 14 residues. Germline values: CDR1 LNHDA, CDR2 SQIVND (reference sequence).